This T cell receptor (beta chain) was sequenced during a study of patients and donors after allogeneic stem cell transplantation. TCRdb reprocessed the RT-PCR reads via MiXCR and lists one record per CDR3 protein. The sample carries some 880,000 distinct CDR3 sequences, about 20% recorded once. Germline CDR1 reads MNHEY; CDR2 reads SVGAGI. The V and J ends lost 0 bases and 3 bases, in that order; junction bases with no gene match: 3. This CDR3 comprises 16 residues. The sample comprised blood, either unsorted or a sorted T cell fraction (not recorded which). The chain joins TRBV6-5 to TRBJ2-2; 8 bases are shared with TRBD2. This clonotype originated in a human donor who was either an allogeneic HSCT recipient or a stem cell or donor lymphocyte infusion donor (not recorded which). It is not recorded whose cells these are; they may come from a transplant donor. CDR3 coding DNA: TGTGCCAGCAGTTACTCTCGCGGGAGGCACACCGGGGAGCTGTTTTTT. It yields the protein CASSYSRGRHTGELFF.